These 14 T cell receptor beta chains came from one sample sequenced in a study of T cell responses to AZD1222 COVID-19 vaccine. Data came from immunoSEQ multiplex PCR; TCRdb stores just in-frame clones and leaves some out. The table has approximately 77,000 clones, 80% to 95% seen once. Sequencing was performed on peripheral blood, taken 28 days after the second AZD1222 dose. The receptors come from an adult who received the AZD1222 COVID-19 vaccine.

This chain connects TRBV5-1 to TRBJ1-1, with TRBD1 identical over 9 bases. J was trimmed by 8 bases and V by 3 bases; bases with no gene match: 5. Germline V gene sequence: CDR1 SGHRS, CDR2 YFSETQ. The CDR3 contains 13 residues. CDR3 nucleotides: TGCGCCAGCAGCTGGGGACAGGGCCGAGAAGCTTTCTTT. Translating gives CASSWGQGREAFF.

The chain links TRBV5-6 to TRBJ2-7; weak D call: TRBD2 (5 bases). The CDR3 runs to 14 residues. Germline V gene sequence: CDR1 SGHDT, CDR2 YYEEEE. The V and J ends lost 0 bases and 3 bases respectively, with 10 bases between them. CDR3 DNA sequence: TGTGCCAGCAGCTTGGGGGCAGGACTCTACGAGCAGTACTTC. It specifies CASSLGAGLYEQYF.

This sequence joins TRBV7-8 and TRBJ2-1; D is perhaps TRBD2 (6 bases). Trimming left V 2 bases short and J 3 bases short, with 14 bases between. Germline V gene lookup returns CDR1 SGHVS and CDR2 FQNEAQ. This CDR3 region has 16 residues. CDR3 nucleotides: TGTGCCAGCAGCTTACTCAGCGGGTATAACTACAATGAGCAGTTCTTC. Protein product: CASSLLSGYNYNEQFF. The whole variable domain, filled in from reference TRBV7-8 and TRBJ2-1, reads GAGVSQSPRYKVAKRGQDVALRCDPISGHVSLFWYQQALGQGPEFLTYFQNEAQLDKSGLPSDRFFAERPEGSVSTLKIQRTQQEDSAVYLCASSLLSGYNYNEQFFGPGTRLTVL.

The rearrangement uses TRBV30 and TRBJ2-3; D is unresolved. Germline loops: CDR1 GTSNPN, CDR2 SVGIG (reference sequence). The ends were cut back, 1 base at V and 0 bases at J, with 14 bases in the middle. The CDR3 totals 16 residues. The CDR3 nucleotides read TGTGCCTGGAGTGCCCTTGGCGGAGCTAGCACAGATACGCAGTATTTT. Translated: CAWSALGGASTDTQYF.

This clone has a single count. The chain carries TRBV7-3 and TRBJ1-1; D is unresolved. Germline-derived CDR1 and CDR2 are SGHTA and FQGTGA. CDR3 length: 13 residues. Trimming removed 3 bases from V and 5 bases from J, with 10 bases in between. In nucleotides, the CDR3 is TGTGCCAGCAGCTTGGAGAGTCGGACTGAAGCTTTCTTT. Amino acid sequence: CASSLESRTEAFF.

V is TRBV29-1 and J is TRBJ2-3; no clear D gene. The germline V gene encodes CDR1 SQVTM and CDR2 ANQGSEA. Trimming left V 0 bases short and J 3 bases short, with 4 bases between. The CDR3 extends over 12 amino acids. CDR3 DNA: TGCAGCGTTGAAGACGAGACAGATACGCAGTATTTT. Protein: CSVEDETDTQYF.

The gene calls are TRBV9 and TRBJ2-1; D might be TRBD1 (5 bases). The CDR3 runs to 16 residues. V was shortened by 0 bases and J by 3 bases, with 13 bases between the two germline ends. The germline CDR1 and CDR2 sequences are SGDLS and YYNGEE. This chain's CDR3 is CASSVVALDIYNEQFF. Written as DNA, the CDR3 is TGTGCCAGCAGCGTAGTGGCCCTGGACATCTACAATGAGCAGTTCTTC.

V is TRBV19 and J is TRBJ2-2; TRBD1 matches 10 bases. The length of the CDR3 is 16 residues. Germline lookup yields CDR1 LNHDA and CDR2 SQIVND (reference sequence). CDR3 DNA: TGTGTCTCAGTATCATCCCCCGGGACAGGGGCCGGGGAGCTGTTTTTT. Its protein is CVSVSSPGTGAGELFF.

The rearrangement joins TRBV30 to TRBJ2-2; 8 bases are shared with TRBD2. Trimming cost V 3 bases and J 2 bases; bases outside gene matches: 5. Per germline, CDR1 GTSNPN and CDR2 SVGIG (reference sequence). CDR3 length: 15 residues. In DNA form, the CDR3 reads TGTGCCTGGAGCCCTCTAGCGGGCAACACCGGGGAGCTGTTTTTT. It yields the protein CAWSPLAGNTGELFF.

The rearrangement links TRBV2 to TRBJ1-2, with 8 bases fitting TRBD1. This CDR3 contains 13 residues. Trimming took 7 bases from V and 4 from J; bases not matched to a gene: 5. From germline, CDR1 is SNHLY and CDR2 FYNNEI. CDR3 loop: CASMRGQAYGYTF. CDR3 bases: TGTGCCAGCATGAGGGGACAGGCCTATGGCTACACCTTC.

This chain joins TRBV19 and TRBJ2-2; tentatively, D is TRBD2 (5 bases). CDR3 size: 15 residues. Germline V CDR1 and CDR2: LNHDA, SQIVND (reference sequence). Trimming left V 3 bases short and J 2 bases short, with 10 bases between. CDR3 protein: CASSIPSGNTGELFF. In DNA form, the CDR3 reads TGTGCCAGTAGTATCCCCAGCGGCAACACCGGGGAGCTGTTTTTT.

This chain uses TRBV3-1 (or the pseudogene TRBV3-2) with TRBJ1-4; TRBD1 might be the D (5 bases). V was cut by 5 bases and J by 7 bases, with 17 bases left in between. The CDR3 has 15 amino acids. CDR1 LGHDT and CDR2 YNNKEL come from the germline V gene (reference sequence). The CDR3 loop is CASSDMGLGTEKLFF. The CDR3 region has the DNA TGTGCCAGCAGCGACATGGGGCTGGGGACTGAAAAACTGTTTTTT.

This clone has just one count. The chain employs TRBV11-2 and TRBJ1-2; 7 bases match TRBD1. Germline trimming cut 3 bases from V and 3 bases from J; bases unmatched to any gene: 4. Germline lookup yields CDR1 SGHAT and CDR2 FQNNGV. CDR3 length: 14 residues. Here the CDR3 DNA reads TGTGCCAGCAGCTTGGTCGGGACAGACTATGGCTACACCTTC. Its protein is CASSLVGTDYGYTF.

The V and J genes are TRBV6-5 and TRBJ1-2; no definite D call. V was cut by 1 base and J by 8 bases, with 8 bases left in between. The CDR3 runs 12 residues. The germline V gene encodes CDR1 MNHEY and CDR2 SVGAGI. The CDR3 reads CASSYWGGGYTF. The CDR3, as DNA: TGTGCCAGCAGTTACTGGGGTGGGGGCTACACCTTC.